This T cell receptor beta chain derives from a study of cytomegalovirus exposure and HLA in healthy donors. About the study: The 110 or so validation repertoires were produced on the same platform as the roughly 700 repertoires of the first cohort. This was reported in a later analysis. Regarding the study as a whole: That first-cohort TCR clusters tended to co-occur in the roughly 130 validation repertoires was found in a later analysis. According to the study, 150 to 200 TCR beta chains were cytomegalovirus-associated.

Trimming left V 3 bases short and J 2 bases short, with 8 bases between. This CDR3 is built from 15 residues. Germline lookup yields CDR1 SGHAT and CDR2 FQNNGV. A note on this clone: Its antigen is still unknown.

Here immunoSEQ multiplex PCR was the method, and the copy in TCRdb shows in-frame clones only, minus some. The repertoire holds approximately 240,000 clones, with 90% to 95% as singletons. The donors belonged to the approximately 120-subject validation cohort, separate from the roughly 720-subject first cohort. Sequencing used PBMCs. The V and J genes are TRBV11-2 and TRBJ1-6; D is perhaps TRBD1 (5 bases). The TCR originated in a woman younger than 35 in good health and CMV-seronegative. For the CDR3, the DNA is TGTGCCAGCAGCTTGGCAGGGCCCTATAATTCACCCCTCCACTTT. The encoded protein is CASSLAGPYNSPLHF.